The entry that follows covers one TCR beta chain sequence. The CDR3 consists of 14 residues. Germline CDR1 MNHEY, CDR2 SMNVEV (reference sequence). Unmatched junction bases numbered 5, after V lost 3 bases and J lost 3 bases. Per the authors' pipeline: Nucleated cell number was recorded as an estimate derived from reference gene primer amplification. Libraries were prepared by immunoSEQ multiplex PCR; TCRdb keeps only in-frame clonotypes and omits some of them. The V and J calls and clone size are taken from that table; D and trimming were inferred from the DNA. The data show under 200,000 clones, 80% to 85% seen once. These data originate in a study of blood T cell repertoires in COVID-19. Overall study context: Whether acute or convalescent, the COVID-19 samples came from the United States, Italy and Spain. T cells, B-cell-depleted T cells, or PBMCs supplied cDNA or gDNA.

This sequence joins TRBV27 and TRBJ2-7, with 7 bases identical to TRBD1. This TCR was sampled from a woman aged 25 to 39 with acute or convalescent COVID-19. The sequenced material came from peripheral blood. The CDR3 nucleotides are TGTGCCAGCAGTTTGGGACAGCGCCGCTACGAGCAGTACTTC. It translates to CASSLGQRRYEQYF.